These 8 T cell receptor beta chains were all obtained from the same sample, sequenced in a study of cytomegalovirus exposure and HLA in healthy donors. The PCR contained 60 Vbeta and 13 Jbeta primers. Method: immunoSEQ multiplex PCR; TCRdb's copy keeps in-frame clones and lacks some. Of 90,000 or so clones listed, 70% are singletons. Material: PBMCs. The receptors shown here come from a woman aged 45-65 years in good health and CMV-seropositive.

J is TRBJ2-3 and V is TRBV18; 7 bases are a match to TRBD1. CDR3 length: 14 residues. V gave up 4 bases and J gave up 2 bases; unmatched junction bases: 3. CDR1 and CDR2 (germline): KGHSH, LQKENI. CDR3 bases: TGTGCCAGCTCACAGGGACAGACCACAGATACGCAGTATTTT. The encoded protein is CASSQGQTTDTQYF.

The sample holds one count of this clone. This rearrangement joins TRBV28 to TRBJ2-7; TRBD1 aligns across 8 bases. CDR1 and CDR2 (germline): MDHEN, SYDVKM. V lost 7 bases to trimming and J lost 3 bases; unmatched junction nucleotides: 17. This CDR3 contains 17 residues. CDR3 amino acids: CASIEAGGLENNYEQYF. DNA for the CDR3: TGTGCCAGCATAGAAGCAGGGGGCCTCGAAAATAACTACGAGCAGTACTTC.

This rearrangement joins TRBV12-2 to TRBJ2-7; the table's D gene call, TRBD2, was not cross checked with the DNA. TRBV12-2 is a recognized pseudogene. CDR3 length equals 17 residues. CDR3 nucleotide sequence: TGTGCAAGTCGCTTAGTTGGTAGCGGGAGGAGCTCCTACGAGCAGTACTTC. Its translation is CASRLVGSGRSSYEQYF.

This clone appeared a few times. The chain carries TRBV4-1 and TRBJ2-7, with unresolved D. V was clipped by 0 bases and J by 3 bases, with 12 bases between them. The CDR3 covers 15 residues. Germline V gene lookup returns CDR1 MGHRA and CDR2 YSYEKL. The CDR3 sequence: CASSQENQRFYEQYF. CDR3 bases: TGCGCCAGCAGCCAAGAGAATCAGAGGTTCTACGAGCAGTACTTC.

This chain uses TRBV29-1 with TRBJ2-5; 7 bases align to TRBD2. Germline CDR1 and CDR2: SQVTM and ANQGSEA. After removal of 2 bases from V and 0 bases from J, the junction contained 6 bases not matched to a gene. The CDR3 is made up of 15 amino acids. This CDR3 reads CSVEKREGNQETQYF. The CDR3 DNA follows: TGCAGCGTTGAAAAGAGGGAGGGGAACCAAGAGACCCAGTACTTC.

This clone has more than one count but fewer than ten. This rearrangement joins TRBV7-2 to TRBJ2-7; no firm D call. Germline values: CDR1 SGHTA, CDR2 FQGNSA. V was shortened by 4 bases and J by 1 base, with 17 bases between the two germline ends. The CDR3 consists of 16 residues. The CDR3 sequence: CASSSPPGSVSYEQYF. The CDR3 DNA is TGTGCCAGCAGCTCCCCTCCAGGCTCGGTGTCCTACGAGCAGTACTTC.

The chain employs TRBV4-1 and TRBJ1-6, with D possibly matching TRBD1 (6 bases). Germline V lookup: CDR1 MGHRA, CDR2 YSYEKL. The CDR3 is made up of 19 amino acids. Trimming took off 3 bases at V and 3 bases at J, with 21 bases between the two ends. The CDR3 DNA reads TGCGCCAGCAGCCACCGTAGTATTCAGGGGTCAAACTATAATTCACCCCTCCACTTT. Translation: CASSHRSIQGSNYNSPLHF.

J is TRBJ2-6 and V is TRBV4-1; possibly TRBD1 for D (6 bases). V shed 1 base and J shed 3 bases, with 16 bases lying between them. This CDR3 is built from 18 residues. Looked up from germline, CDR1 is MGHRA and CDR2 is YSYEKL. This chain's CDR3 is CASSQGLRGQSGANVLTF. The CDR3 DNA reads TGCGCCAGCAGCCAAGGCCTTCGGGGACAAAGTGGGGCCAACGTCCTGACTTTC.